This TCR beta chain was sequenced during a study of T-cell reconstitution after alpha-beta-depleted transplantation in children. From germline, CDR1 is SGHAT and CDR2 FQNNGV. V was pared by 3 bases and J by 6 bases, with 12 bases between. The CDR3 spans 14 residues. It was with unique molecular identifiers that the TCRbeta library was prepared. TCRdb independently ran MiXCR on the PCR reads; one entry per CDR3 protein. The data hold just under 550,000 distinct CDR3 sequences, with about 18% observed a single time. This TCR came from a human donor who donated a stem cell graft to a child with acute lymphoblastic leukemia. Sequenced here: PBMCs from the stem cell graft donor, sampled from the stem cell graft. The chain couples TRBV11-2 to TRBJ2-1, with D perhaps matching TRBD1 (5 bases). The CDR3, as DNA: TGTGCCAGCAGCTTGGCAAGGGGCGGCAATGAGCAGTTCTTC. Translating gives CASSLARGGNEQFF.